This T cell receptor (beta chain) was captured in a study of PD-1 blockade in classical Hodgkin lymphoma. This CDR3 is 12 amino acids long. Between the trimmed V and J ends, which lost 4 bases and 13 bases, there was a span of 16 bases. Germline V CDR1 and CDR2: MDHEN, SYDVKM. TCRdb's table, derived via immunoSEQ multiplex PCR, lists solely in-frame clones and lacks some. The sample includes under 30,000 clones, roughly 76% of them seen just once. Every single patient, without exception, relapsed after autologous stem cell transplantation, and brentuximab vedotin exposure varied. This clone occurred a few times. Its antigen is unknown. Study observations and caveats: Compared with healthy donors, newly diagnosed patients reportedly showed lower baseline TCR diversity.

The sequenced sample was peripheral blood mononuclear cells (PBMCs), obtained before the second cycle of nivolumab. The TCR comes from a human donor with classical Hodgkin lymphoma. This sequence joins TRBV28 and TRBJ1-2; TRBD1 might be the D (5 bases). CDR3 nucleotides: TGTGCCAGCAGTTCCCGACTATACGGGGGCACCTTC. It encodes CASSSRLYGGTF.